This T cell receptor beta chain originates from a study of T-cell memory formation after mild COVID-19. Constant-segment primers were used for 5'RACE, and the resulting TCR alpha and TCR beta cDNA libraries carried sample barcodes and UMIs. Via MiXCR, TCRdb re-called the 5' RACE reads, giving one row per CDR3 protein. The sample gives more than 300,000 distinct CDR3 sequences, less than 25% of which show up once; 21% is in the top ten. This receptor was obtained from a man aged 18 to 30 who had mild COVID-19 (a few samples of this study predate the infection). Cell type and time point are not known. Source material: PBMCs or a T cell subset sorted from them (not recorded which).

The CDR3 DNA is TGTGCCAGCAGCCAAGTGGCGGGGGGGCAGGCTGAGCAGTTCTTC. Its protein is CASSQVAGGQAEQFF. V gene TRBV14 combines with J gene TRBJ2-1; TRBD2 matches 9 bases. The CDR3 loop spans 15 amino acids. V lost 1 base, J lost 9 bases, and 7 bases stayed unmatched. CDR1 and CDR2 from the germline V gene are SGHDN and FVKESK.